The present entry profiles one T cell receptor beta chain with its context. What it binds is unknown. This specimen comes from a study of T cells after posttransplantation cyclophosphamide. Study outcomes and limitations: Donor-recipient repertoire similarity was low at 1-2 months, rising over year one.

V dropped 5 bases and J dropped 1 base, with 11 bases sitting between them. Germline V gene lookup returns CDR1 MNHEY and CDR2 SVGAGI. The CDR3 has 14 residues. TCRdb's copy holds only in-frame clones and misses some; the assay was immunoSEQ multiplex PCR. The table includes approximately 52,000 clones, roughly 84% detected once. The clonotype originates from a man aged 25-45 years with a blood cancer, CMV-positive, and with a related stem cell donor. The V and J genes are TRBV6-5 and TRBJ1-1; D ambiguous. Sequencing was carried out using PBMCs. DNA for the CDR3: TGTGCCAGCAGTACTATTCACACGAACACTGAAGCTTTCTTT. As protein: CASSTIHTNTEAFF.